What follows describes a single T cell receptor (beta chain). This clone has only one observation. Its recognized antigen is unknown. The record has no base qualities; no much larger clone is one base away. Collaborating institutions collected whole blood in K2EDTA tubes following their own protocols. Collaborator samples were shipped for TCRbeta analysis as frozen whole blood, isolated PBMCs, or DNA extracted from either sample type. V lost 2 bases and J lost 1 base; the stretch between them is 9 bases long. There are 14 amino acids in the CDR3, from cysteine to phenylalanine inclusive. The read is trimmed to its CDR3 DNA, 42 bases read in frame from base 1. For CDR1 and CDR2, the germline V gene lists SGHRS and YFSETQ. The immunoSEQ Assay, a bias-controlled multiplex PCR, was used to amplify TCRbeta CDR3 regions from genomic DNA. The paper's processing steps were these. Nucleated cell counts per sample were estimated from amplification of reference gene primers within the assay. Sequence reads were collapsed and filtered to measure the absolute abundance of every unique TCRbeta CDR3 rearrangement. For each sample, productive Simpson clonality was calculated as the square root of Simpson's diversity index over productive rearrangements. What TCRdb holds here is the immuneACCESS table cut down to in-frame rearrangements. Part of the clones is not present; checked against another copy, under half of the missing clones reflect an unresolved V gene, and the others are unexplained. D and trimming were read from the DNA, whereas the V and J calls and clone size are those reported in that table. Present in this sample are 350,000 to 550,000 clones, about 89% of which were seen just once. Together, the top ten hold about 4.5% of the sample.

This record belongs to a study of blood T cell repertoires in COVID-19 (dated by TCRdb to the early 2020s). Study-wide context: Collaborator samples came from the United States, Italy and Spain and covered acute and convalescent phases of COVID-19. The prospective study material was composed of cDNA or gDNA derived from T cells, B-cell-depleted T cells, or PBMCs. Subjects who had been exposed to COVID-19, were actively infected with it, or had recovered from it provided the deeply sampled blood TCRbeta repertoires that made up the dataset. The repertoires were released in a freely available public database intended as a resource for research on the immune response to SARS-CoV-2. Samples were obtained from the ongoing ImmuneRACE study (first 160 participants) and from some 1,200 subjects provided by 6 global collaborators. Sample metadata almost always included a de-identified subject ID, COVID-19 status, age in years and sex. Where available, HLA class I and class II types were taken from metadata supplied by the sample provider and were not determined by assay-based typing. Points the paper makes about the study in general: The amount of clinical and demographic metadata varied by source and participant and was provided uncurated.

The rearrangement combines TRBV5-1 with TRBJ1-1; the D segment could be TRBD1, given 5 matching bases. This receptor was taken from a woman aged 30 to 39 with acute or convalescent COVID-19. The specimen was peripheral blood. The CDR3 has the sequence CASSLETGNTEAFF. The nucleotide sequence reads TGCGCCAGCAGCTTAGAAACAGGGAACACTGAAGCTTTCTTT. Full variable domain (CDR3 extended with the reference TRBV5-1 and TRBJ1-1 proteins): KAGVTQTPRYLIKTRGQQVTLSCSPISGHRSVSWYQQTPGQGLQFLFEYFSETQRNKGNFPGRFSGRQFSNSRSEMNVSTLELGDSALYLCASSLETGNTEAFFGQGTRLTVV.